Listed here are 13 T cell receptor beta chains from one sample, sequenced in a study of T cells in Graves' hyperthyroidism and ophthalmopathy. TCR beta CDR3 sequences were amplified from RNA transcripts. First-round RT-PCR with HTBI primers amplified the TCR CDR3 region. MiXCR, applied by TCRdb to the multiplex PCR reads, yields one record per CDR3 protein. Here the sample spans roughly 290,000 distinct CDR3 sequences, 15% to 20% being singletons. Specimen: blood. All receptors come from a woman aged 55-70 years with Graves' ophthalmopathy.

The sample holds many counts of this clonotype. In DNA, the CDR3 is TGCAGTGCTAGTCCCCTAGCGGGATTCGTCGGGACCTACGAGCAGTACTTC. This translates into CSASPLAGFVGTYEQYF. V is TRBV20-1 and J is TRBJ2-7, with 9 positions matching TRBD2. The CDR3 totals 17 residues. J was trimmed by 2 bases and V by 3 bases; bases with no gene match: 14. The germline gives CDR1 DFQATT, CDR2 SNEGSKA (reference sequence).

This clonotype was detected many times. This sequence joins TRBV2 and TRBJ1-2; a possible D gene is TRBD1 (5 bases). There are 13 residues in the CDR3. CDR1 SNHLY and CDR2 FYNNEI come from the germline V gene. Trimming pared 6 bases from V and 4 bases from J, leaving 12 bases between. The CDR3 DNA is TGTGCCAGCAGGGGGGACGGGTCCTATGGCTACACCTTC. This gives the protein CASRGDGSYGYTF.

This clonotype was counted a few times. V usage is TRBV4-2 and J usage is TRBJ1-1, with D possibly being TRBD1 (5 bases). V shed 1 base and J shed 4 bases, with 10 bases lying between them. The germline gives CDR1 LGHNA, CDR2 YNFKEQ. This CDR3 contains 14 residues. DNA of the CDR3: TGTGCCAGCAGCCAAGTCGACAGAGGCACTGAAGCTTTCTTT. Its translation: CASSQVDRGTEAFF.

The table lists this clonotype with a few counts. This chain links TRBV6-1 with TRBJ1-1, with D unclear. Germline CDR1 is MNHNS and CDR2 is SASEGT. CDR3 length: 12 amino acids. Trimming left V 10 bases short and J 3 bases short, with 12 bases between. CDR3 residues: CATSEGHTEAFF. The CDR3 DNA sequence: TGTGCCACCTCGGAAGGTCACACTGAAGCTTTCTTT.

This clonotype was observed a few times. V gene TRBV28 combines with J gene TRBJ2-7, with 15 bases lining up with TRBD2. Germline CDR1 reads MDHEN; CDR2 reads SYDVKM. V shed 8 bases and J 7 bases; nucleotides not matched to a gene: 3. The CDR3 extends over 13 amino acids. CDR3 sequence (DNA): TGTGCCAGCGCAGGACTAGCGGGAGGGGAGCAGTACTTC. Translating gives CASAGLAGGEQYF.

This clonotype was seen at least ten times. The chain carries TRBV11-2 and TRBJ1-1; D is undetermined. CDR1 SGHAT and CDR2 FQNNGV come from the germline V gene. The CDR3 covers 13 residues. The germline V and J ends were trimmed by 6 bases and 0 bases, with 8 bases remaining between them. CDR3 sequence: CASRWVVNTEAFF. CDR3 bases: TGTGCCAGCAGATGGGTAGTGAACACTGAAGCTTTCTTT.

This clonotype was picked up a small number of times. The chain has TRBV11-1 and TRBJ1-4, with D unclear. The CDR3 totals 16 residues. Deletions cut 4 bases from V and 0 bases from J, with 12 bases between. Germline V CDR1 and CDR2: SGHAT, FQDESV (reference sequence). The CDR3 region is CASSSSMPPTNEKLFF. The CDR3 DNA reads TGTGCCAGCAGCTCCTCTATGCCCCCAACTAATGAAAAACTGTTTTTT.

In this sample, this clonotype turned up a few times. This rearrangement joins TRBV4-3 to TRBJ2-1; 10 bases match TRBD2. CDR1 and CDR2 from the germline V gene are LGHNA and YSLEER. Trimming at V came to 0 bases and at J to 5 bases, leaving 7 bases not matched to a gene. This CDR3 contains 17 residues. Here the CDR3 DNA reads TGCGCCAGCAGCCAAGAATGGGTAGCGGGAGGTAACAATGAGCAGTTCTTC. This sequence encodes CASSQEWVAGGNNEQFF.

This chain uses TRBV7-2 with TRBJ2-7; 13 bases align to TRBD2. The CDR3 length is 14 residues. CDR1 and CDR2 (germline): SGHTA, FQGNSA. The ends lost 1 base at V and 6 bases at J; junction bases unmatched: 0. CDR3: CASSLGTSGSEQYF. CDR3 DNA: TGTGCCAGCAGCTTAGGGACTAGCGGGAGCGAGCAGTACTTC.

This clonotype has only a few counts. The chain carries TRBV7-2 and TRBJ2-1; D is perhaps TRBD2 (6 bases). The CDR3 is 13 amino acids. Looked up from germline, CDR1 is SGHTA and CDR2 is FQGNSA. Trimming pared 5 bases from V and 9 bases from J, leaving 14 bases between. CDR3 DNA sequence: TGTGCCAGCAGCCCTAACGGGAGCGGTGAGCAGTTCTTC. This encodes CASSPNGSGEQFF.

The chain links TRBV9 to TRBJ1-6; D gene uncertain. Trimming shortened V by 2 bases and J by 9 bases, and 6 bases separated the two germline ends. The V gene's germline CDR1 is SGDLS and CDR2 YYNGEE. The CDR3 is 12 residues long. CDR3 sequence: CASSVGSSPLHF. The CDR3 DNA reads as TGTGCCAGCAGCGTTGGGAGTTCACCCCTCCACTTT.

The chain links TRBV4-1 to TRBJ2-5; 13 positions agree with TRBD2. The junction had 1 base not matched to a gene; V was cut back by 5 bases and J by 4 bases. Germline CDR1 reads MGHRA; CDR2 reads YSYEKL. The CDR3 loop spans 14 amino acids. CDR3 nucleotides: TGCGCCAGCAGCGGACTAGCGGGAGTAGAGACCCAGTACTTC. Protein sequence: CASSGLAGVETQYF.

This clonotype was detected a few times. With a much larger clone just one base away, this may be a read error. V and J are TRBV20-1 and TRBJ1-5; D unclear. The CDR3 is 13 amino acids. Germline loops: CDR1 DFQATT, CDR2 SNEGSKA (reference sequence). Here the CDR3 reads CSAAGSGNQPRHF. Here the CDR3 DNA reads TGCAGTGCCGCTGGGTCCGGTAATCAGCCCCGGCATTTT.